The 25 T cell receptor beta chains below were found in one sample sequenced in a study of regulatory T cells in long-lasting Graves disease. Both iRepertoire HTBI primers and Arm-PCR of CDR3 regions were used to build the TCR beta libraries. TCRdb recomputed calls from the multiplex PCR reads with MiXCR, one row per CDR3 protein. Of about 660,000 distinct CDR3 sequences in the sample, 25% to 30% were seen once. Time point here: persistent/refractory GD, antithyroid drugs over 5 years with positive TRAb. After RNA was extracted from PBMCs, the TCR library was made from it. This sample comprised peripheral blood mononuclear cells (PBMCs), obtained when the disease was refractory, from a patient treated with antithyroid drugs. Receptor source: a female donor with Graves disease.

This clonotype was counted ten times or more. V gene TRBV28 combines with J gene TRBJ1-1, with D possibly matching TRBD1 (6 bases). Germline V gene lookup returns CDR1 MDHEN and CDR2 SYDVKM. The germline V and J ends were trimmed by 8 bases and 2 bases, with 12 bases remaining between them. The CDR3 has 13 amino acids. The CDR3 sequence: CASLRDNNTEAFF. CDR3 nucleotide sequence: TGTGCCAGCCTCCGGGACAACAACACTGAAGCTTTCTTT.

This clonotype has more than one count but fewer than ten. The rearrangement joins TRBV9 to TRBJ1-2; perhaps TRBD1 as D (6 bases). V gave up 4 bases and J gave up 3 bases, with 22 bases separating them. The CDR3 covers 17 residues. Germline loops: CDR1 SGDLS, CDR2 YYNGEE. Here the CDR3 DNA reads TGTGCCAGCAGCACCGGGACACCTCAAAAAGGACACTATGGCTACACCTTC. Encoded protein: CASSTGTPQKGHYGYTF. Supplemented by reference TRBV9 and TRBJ1-2, the full variable domain reads DSGVTQTPKHLITATGQRVTLRCSPRSGDLSVYWYQQSLDQGLQFLIQYYNGEERAKGNILERFSAQQFPDLHSELNLSSLELGDSALYFCASSTGTPQKGHYGYTFGSGTRLTVV.

This clonotype showed up many times. V and J are TRBV2 and TRBJ1-1; D perhaps matches TRBD1 (6 bases). Trimming removed 5 bases at V and 2 bases at J, with 15 bases between. The length of the CDR3 is 15 residues. The germline V gene encodes CDR1 SNHLY and CDR2 FYNNEI. The CDR3 nucleotides read TGTGCCAGCAGTTTCAGGACAGACAGCAACACTGAAGCTTTCTTT. Its translation is CASSFRTDSNTEAFF.

This chain uses TRBV7-2 with TRBJ1-4; TRBD1 aligns across 9 bases. Germline V gene lookup returns CDR1 SGHTA and CDR2 FQGNSA. The CDR3 totals 17 residues. The J segment lost 0 bases and the V segment lost 5 bases, leaving 7 bases of the junction unmatched. This CDR3 reads CASSMDRGYATNEKLFF. CDR3 DNA: TGTGCCAGCAGCATGGACAGGGGCTATGCAACTAATGAAAAACTGTTTTTT.

The gene calls are TRBV12-3 or TRBV12-4 and TRBJ2-2; D ambiguous. The CDR3 is 12 amino acids. The ends were cut back, 8 bases at V and 4 bases at J, with 8 bases in the middle. The CDR3 region is CASGWATGELFF. The DNA for the CDR3 is TGTGCCAGCGGTTGGGCCACCGGGGAGCTGTTTTTT.

The rearrangement links TRBV6-2 or TRBV6-3 to TRBJ1-2, with 7 bases matching TRBD1. Germline V gene data show CDR1 as MNHEY and CDR2 as SVGEGT. V trimming: 4 bases; J trimming: 0 bases; junction bases outside the gene matches: 5. The CDR3 totals 15 residues. The CDR3 reads CASSSRGTANYGYTF. The CDR3 DNA reads TGTGCCAGCAGTTCCAGGGGGACTGCTAACTATGGCTACACCTTC.

V is TRBV7-3 and J is TRBJ1-1; maybe TRBD1 (6 bases). CDR3 size: 14 residues. Germline lookup yields CDR1 SGHTA and CDR2 FQGTGA. Trimming took off 6 bases at V and 1 base at J, with 12 bases between the two ends. CDR3 loop: CASSQDSRNTEAFF. DNA of the CDR3: TGTGCCAGCAGTCAGGACAGTAGGAACACTGAAGCTTTCTTT. Based on the CDR3 plus reference TRBV7-3 and TRBJ1-1, the full variable domain is GAGVSQTPSNKVTEKGKYVELRCDPISGHTALYWYRQSLGQGPEFLIYFQGTGAADDSGLPNDRFFAVRPEGSVSTLKIQRTERGDSAVYLCASSQDSRNTEAFFGQGTRLTVV.

A few counts support this clonotype. The J gene is TRBJ1-1, the V gene TRBV12-3 or TRBV12-4; D uncertain. This CDR3 contains 13 residues. The V end lost 10 bases, the J end lost 1 base, and 13 bases lay between the germline ends. The CDR3 DNA sequence: TGTGCCAACAGAGCAGACGGGAACACTGAAGCTTTCTTT. Its protein is CANRADGNTEAFF.

The rearrangement links TRBV30 to TRBJ1-6, with D tentatively TRBD1 (6 bases). The CDR3 has 13 amino acids. V was shortened by 3 bases and J by 5 bases, with 8 bases between the two germline ends. Germline V gene lookup returns CDR1 GTSNPN and CDR2 SVGIG (reference sequence). The CDR3 loop reads CAWRGGNNSPLHF. CDR3 coding DNA: TGTGCCTGGAGGGGGGGCAATAATTCACCCCTCCACTTT.

The chain carries TRBV3-1 and TRBJ2-5; possible D gene TRBD2, 6 bases. The CDR3 loop spans 16 amino acids. The ends were cut back, 0 bases at V and 2 bases at J, with 13 bases in the middle. Germline CDR1 is LGHDT and CDR2 is YNNKEL (reference sequence). CDR3 loop: CASSQDRAGRQETQYF. The CDR3 nucleotides are TGTGCCAGCAGCCAAGATCGGGCGGGGAGGCAAGAGACCCAGTACTTC.

V usage is TRBV9 and J usage is TRBJ2-2; D is perhaps TRBD2 (6 bases). This CDR3 is 12 amino acids long. The ends were cut back, 2 bases at V and 13 bases at J, with 12 bases in the middle. Looked up from germline, CDR1 is SGDLS and CDR2 is YYNGEE. Here the CDR3 DNA reads TGTGCCAGCAGCGTGGTCACGGGAGTGCTGTTTTTT. Encoded protein: CASSVVTGVLFF.

This clonotype was seen repeatedly, ten times or more. The chain recombines TRBV28 with TRBJ1-2; 9 bases agree with TRBD1. Per the germline V gene, CDR1 is MDHEN and CDR2 is SYDVKM. V trimming: 6 bases; J trimming: 4 bases; junction bases outside the gene matches: 9. The CDR3 loop spans 15 amino acids. The CDR3 bases are TGTGCCAGCAGCTCCGGGACAGGGATCTTCTATGGCTACACCTTC. Amino acids: CASSSGTGIFYGYTF.

The table lists this clonotype with a few counts. This rearrangement joins TRBV9 to TRBJ1-2; tentative D call: TRBD1 (5 bases). This CDR3 has 13 residues. V gave up 3 bases and J gave up 9 bases, with 15 bases separating them. From germline, CDR1 is SGDLS and CDR2 YYNGEE. The CDR3 region has the DNA TGTGCCAGCAGCGAGGGCTCCAGGGTGCGCTACACCTTC. Its protein product is CASSEGSRVRYTF.

This sequence joins TRBV9 and TRBJ1-5; possibly TRBD1 for D (6 bases). Trimming removed 0 bases at V and 1 base at J, with 14 bases between. This CDR3 region has 17 residues. CDR1 is SGDLS and CDR2 is YYNGEE in the germline V gene. The CDR3 loop reads CASSVGGGGRSNQPQHF. The CDR3 nucleotides are TGTGCCAGCAGCGTAGGAGGGGGGGGACGAAGCAATCAGCCCCAGCATTTT.

This clonotype was picked up a small number of times. V and J are TRBV6-5 and TRBJ1-4; unclear D gene. Trimming left V 4 bases short and J 5 bases short, with 5 bases between. CDR1 and CDR2 (germline): MNHEY, SVGAGI. The CDR3 has 12 residues. The CDR3 DNA is TGTGCCAGCAGTTTCCAAAATGAAAAACTGTTTTTT. Translating it yields CASSFQNEKLFF.

The genes are TRBV20-1 and TRBJ1-6, with a possible D match to TRBD1 (6 bases). The CDR3 length is 17 residues. The germline V gene has CDR1 DFQATT and CDR2 SNEGSKA (reference sequence). The V and J ends lost 0 bases and 2 bases respectively, with 14 bases between them. CDR3 amino acids: CSAREGASSTYNSPLHF. In DNA form, the CDR3 reads TGCAGTGCTAGAGAGGGGGCAAGTAGCACCTATAATTCACCCCTCCACTTT.

In regard to this clonotype: At one of its ends the junction is not consistent with the germline gene, which may arise from a read error. V gene TRBV5-1 combines with J gene TRBJ1-5; 11 nucleotides line up with TRBD1. This CDR3 has 16 amino acids. CDR1 is SGHRS and CDR2 is YFSETQ in the germline V gene. CDR3 residues: CASSLDRGQGNQPQHF. CDR3 sequence (DNA): TGTGCCAGCAGCCTGGACAGGGGGCAAGGCAATCAGCCCCAGCATTTT. The entire variable domain, with the rest obtained from reference TRBV5-1 and TRBJ1-5, is as follows: KAGVTQTPRYLIKTRGQQVTLSCSPISGHRSVSWYQQTPGQGLQFLFEYFSETQRNKGNFPGRFSGRQFSNSRSEMNVSTLELGDSALYLCASSLDRGQGNQPQHFGDGTRLSIL.

The J gene is TRBJ2-6, the V gene TRBV6-2 or TRBV6-3; 12 nucleotides agree with TRBD1. This CDR3 comprises 18 residues. V dropped 2 bases and J dropped 3; count of bases not matched to a gene: 5. Germline-derived CDR1 and CDR2 are MNHEY and SVGEGT. This chain's CDR3 is CASSYRGQGASGANVLTF. CDR3 nucleotides: TGTGCCAGCAGTTACAGGGGACAGGGGGCGAGTGGGGCCAACGTCCTGACTTTC.

V and J are TRBV11-2 and TRBJ2-5; D is ambiguous. V was clipped by 3 bases and J by 0 bases, with 14 bases between them. CDR1 and CDR2 (germline): SGHAT, FQNNGV. CDR3 length: 16 residues. CDR3 in amino acids: CASSLGTDLYQETQYF. The CDR3 DNA sequence: TGTGCCAGCAGCTTGGGTACAGACTTGTACCAAGAGACCCAGTACTTC.

A few counts support this clonotype. The genes are TRBV28 and TRBJ1-5; 8 positions agree with TRBD1. V dropped 5 bases and J dropped 4; count of bases not matched to a gene: 7. This CDR3 has 15 residues. Per germline, CDR1 MDHEN and CDR2 SYDVKM. Here the CDR3 DNA reads TGTGCCAGCAGTCCCCCAGGGGGCGGGAATCAGCCCCAGCATTTT. It translates to CASSPPGGGNQPQHF.

The rearrangement joins TRBV4-1 to TRBJ2-7; D is undetermined. CDR1 MGHRA and CDR2 YSYEKL come from the germline V gene. Trimming took off 0 bases at V and 6 bases at J, with 15 bases between the two ends. This CDR3 comprises 15 residues. This CDR3 is CASSQESMIGSEQYF. CDR3 nucleotides: TGCGCCAGCAGCCAAGAATCTATGATTGGGTCCGAGCAGTACTTC.

The genes are TRBV7-3 and TRBJ1-2; a weak D match, TRBD1 (5 bases). The length of the CDR3 is 15 residues. Trimming took 2 bases from V and 2 from J, leaving 12 bases between them. Looked up from germline, CDR1 is SGHTA and CDR2 is FQGTGA. Here the CDR3 reads CASSLGAGMNYGYTF. The CDR3 nucleotides read TGTGCCAGCAGCTTAGGCGCAGGGATGAACTATGGCTACACCTTC.

V usage is TRBV5-1 and J usage is TRBJ2-2, with 9 nucleotides matching TRBD1. The J segment lost 5 bases and the V segment lost 4 bases, leaving 9 bases of the junction unmatched. Per germline, CDR1 SGHRS and CDR2 YFSETQ. This CDR3 has 16 residues. In DNA, the CDR3 is TGCGCCAGCAGCCTAGACGGGACAGGGCGGACCGGGGAGCTGTTTTTT. This gives the protein CASSLDGTGRTGELFF.

The table lists this clonotype with a few counts. The chain combines TRBV7-9 with TRBJ1-2, with TRBD1 matching 8 bases. Germline trimming cut 5 bases from V and 3 bases from J; bases unmatched to any gene: 5. From germline, CDR1 is SEHNR and CDR2 FQNEAQ (reference sequence). The CDR3 is 14 residues long. CDR3 residues: CASSKGQGDYGYTF. The CDR3 DNA reads TGTGCCAGCAGCAAAGGACAGGGAGACTATGGCTACACCTTC.

The V gene is TRBV5-5, the J gene TRBJ2-2; 11 bases align to TRBD2. The germline V gene has CDR1 SGHKS and CDR2 YYEKEE (reference sequence). This CDR3 region has 15 residues. Trimming took 4 bases from V and 13 from J; bases not matched to a gene: 12. CDR3 sequence: CASSPAETSGNWLFF. CDR3 DNA: TGTGCCAGCAGCCCGGCCGAGACTAGCGGGAATTGGCTGTTTTTT.